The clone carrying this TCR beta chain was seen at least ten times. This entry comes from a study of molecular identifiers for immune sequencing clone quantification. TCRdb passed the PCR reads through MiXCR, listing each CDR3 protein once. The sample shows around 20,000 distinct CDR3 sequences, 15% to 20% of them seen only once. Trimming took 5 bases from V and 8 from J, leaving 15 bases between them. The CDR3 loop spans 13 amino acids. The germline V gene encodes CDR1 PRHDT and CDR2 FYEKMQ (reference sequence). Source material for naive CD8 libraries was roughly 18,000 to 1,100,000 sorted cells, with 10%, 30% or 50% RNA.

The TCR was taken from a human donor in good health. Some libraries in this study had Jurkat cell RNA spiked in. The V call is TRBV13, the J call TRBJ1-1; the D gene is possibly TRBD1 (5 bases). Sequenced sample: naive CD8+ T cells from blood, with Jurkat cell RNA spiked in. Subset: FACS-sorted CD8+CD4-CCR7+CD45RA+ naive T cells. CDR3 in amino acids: CASSAPPGTEAFF. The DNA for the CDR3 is TGTGCCAGCAGCGCCCCCCCCGGGACGGAAGCTTTCTTT.